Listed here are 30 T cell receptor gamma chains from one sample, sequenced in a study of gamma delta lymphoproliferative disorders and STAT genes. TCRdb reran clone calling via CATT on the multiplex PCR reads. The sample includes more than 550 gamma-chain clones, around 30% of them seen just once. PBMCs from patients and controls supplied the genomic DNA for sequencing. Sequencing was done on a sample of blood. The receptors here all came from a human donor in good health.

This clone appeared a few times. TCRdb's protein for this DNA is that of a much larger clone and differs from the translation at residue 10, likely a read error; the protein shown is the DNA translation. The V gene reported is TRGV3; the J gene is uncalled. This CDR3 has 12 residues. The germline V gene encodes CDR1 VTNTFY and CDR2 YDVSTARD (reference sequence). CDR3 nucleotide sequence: TGTGCCACCTGGGACAGGCCCAGTAAGAACCTCTTT. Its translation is CATWDRPSKNLF.

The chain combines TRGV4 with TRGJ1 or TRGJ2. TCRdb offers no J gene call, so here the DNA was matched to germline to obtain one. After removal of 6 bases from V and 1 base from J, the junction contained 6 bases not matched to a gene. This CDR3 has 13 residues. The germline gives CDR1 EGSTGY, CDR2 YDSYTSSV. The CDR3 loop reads CATWTVNYYKKLF. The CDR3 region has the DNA TGTGCCACCTGGACGGTTAATTATTATAAGAAACTCTTT.

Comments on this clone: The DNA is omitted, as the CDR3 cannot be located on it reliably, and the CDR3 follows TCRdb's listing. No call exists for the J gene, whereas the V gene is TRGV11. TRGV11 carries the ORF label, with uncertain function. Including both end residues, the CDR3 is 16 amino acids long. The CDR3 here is CTTVPAGCQVYYKKLF.

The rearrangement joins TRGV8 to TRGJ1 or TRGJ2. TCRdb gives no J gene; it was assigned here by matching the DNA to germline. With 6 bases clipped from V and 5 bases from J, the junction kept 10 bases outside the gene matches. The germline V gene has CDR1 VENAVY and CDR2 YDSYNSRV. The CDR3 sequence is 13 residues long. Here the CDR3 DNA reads TGTGCCACCTGGATACCACCCGATTATAAGAAACTCTTT. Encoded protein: CATWIPPDYKKLF.

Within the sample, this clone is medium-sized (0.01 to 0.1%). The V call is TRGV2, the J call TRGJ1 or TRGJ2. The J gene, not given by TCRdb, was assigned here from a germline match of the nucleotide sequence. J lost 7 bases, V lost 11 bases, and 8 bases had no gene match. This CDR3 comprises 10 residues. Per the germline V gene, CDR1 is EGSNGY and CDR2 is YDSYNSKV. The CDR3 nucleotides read TGTGCCAAGATCATCTATAAGAAACTCTTT. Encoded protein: CAKIIYKKLF.

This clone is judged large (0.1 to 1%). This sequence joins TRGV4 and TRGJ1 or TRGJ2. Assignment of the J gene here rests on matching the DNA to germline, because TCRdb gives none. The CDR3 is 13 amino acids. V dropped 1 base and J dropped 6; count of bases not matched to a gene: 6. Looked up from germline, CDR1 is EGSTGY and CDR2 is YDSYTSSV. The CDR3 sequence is CATWDGDGYKKLF. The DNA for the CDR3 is TGTGCCACCTGGGATGGTGACGGTTATAAGAAACTCTTT.

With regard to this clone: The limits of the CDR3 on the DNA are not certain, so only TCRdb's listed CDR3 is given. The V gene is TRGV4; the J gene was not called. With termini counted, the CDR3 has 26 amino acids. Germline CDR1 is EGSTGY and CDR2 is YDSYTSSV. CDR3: CAILLKMTLESITVPPGMGPSYKKLF.

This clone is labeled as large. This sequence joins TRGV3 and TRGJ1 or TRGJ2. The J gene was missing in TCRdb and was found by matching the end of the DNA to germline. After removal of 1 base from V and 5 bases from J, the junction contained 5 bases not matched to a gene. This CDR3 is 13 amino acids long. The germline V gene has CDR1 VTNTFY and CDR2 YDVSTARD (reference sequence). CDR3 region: CATWDSVDYKKLF. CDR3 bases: TGTGCCACCTGGGACAGTGTGGATTATAAGAAACTCTTT.

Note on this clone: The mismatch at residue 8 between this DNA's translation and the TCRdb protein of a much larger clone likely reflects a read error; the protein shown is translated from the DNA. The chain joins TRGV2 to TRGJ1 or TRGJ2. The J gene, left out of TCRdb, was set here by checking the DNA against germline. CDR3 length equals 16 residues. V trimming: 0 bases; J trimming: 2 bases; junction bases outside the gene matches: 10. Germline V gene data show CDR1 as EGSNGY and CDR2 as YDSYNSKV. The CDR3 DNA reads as TGTGCCACCTGGGACGGGCAGGAGTGGGATTATTATAAGAAACTCTTT. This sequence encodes CATWDGQEWDYYKKLF.

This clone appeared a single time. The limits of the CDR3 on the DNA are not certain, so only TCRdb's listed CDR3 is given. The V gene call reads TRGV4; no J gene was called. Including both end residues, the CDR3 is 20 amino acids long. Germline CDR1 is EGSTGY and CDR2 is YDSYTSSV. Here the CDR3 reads CATWDGRIIIRNSLAVEQHF.

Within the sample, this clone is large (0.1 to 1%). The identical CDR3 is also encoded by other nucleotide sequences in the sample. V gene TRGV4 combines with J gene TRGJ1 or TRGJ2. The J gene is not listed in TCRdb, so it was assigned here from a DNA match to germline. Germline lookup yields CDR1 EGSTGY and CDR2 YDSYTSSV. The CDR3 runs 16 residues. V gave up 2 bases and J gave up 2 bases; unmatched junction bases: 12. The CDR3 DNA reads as TGTGCCACCTGGGATGCGAATACCCGGTATTATTATAAGAAACTCTTT. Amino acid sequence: CATWDANTRYYYKKLF.

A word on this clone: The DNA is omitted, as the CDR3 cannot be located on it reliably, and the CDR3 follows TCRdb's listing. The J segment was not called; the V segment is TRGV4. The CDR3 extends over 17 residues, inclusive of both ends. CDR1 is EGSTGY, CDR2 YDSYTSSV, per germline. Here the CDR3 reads CATWDGRYESLAVEQHF.

The CDR3 nucleotides read TGTGCCACCTGGGACGGGCGGTTAGGTTATAAGAAACTCTTT. Encoded protein: CATWDGRLGYKKLF. The chain couples TRGV2 to TRGJ1 or TRGJ2. In the absence of a J gene in TCRdb, the DNA was matched to germline to assign it here. The CDR3 spans 14 residues. J lost 6 bases, V lost 0 bases, and 8 bases had no gene match. CDR1 is EGSNGY and CDR2 is YDSYNSKV in the germline V gene.

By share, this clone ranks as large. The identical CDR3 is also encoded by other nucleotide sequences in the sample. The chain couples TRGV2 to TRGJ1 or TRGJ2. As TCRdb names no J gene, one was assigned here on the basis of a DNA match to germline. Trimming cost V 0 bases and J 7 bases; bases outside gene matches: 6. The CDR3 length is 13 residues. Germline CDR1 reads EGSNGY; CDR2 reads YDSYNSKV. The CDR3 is CATWDGPRYKKLF. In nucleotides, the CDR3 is TGTGCCACCTGGGACGGGCCCCGGTATAAGAAACTCTTT.

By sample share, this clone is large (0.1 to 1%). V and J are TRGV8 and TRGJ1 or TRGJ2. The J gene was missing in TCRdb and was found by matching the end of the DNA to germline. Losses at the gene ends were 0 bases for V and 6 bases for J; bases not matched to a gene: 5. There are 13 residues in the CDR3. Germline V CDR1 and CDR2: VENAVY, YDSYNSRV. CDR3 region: CATWDRPVYKKLF. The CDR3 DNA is TGTGCCACCTGGGATAGGCCAGTTTATAAGAAACTCTTT.

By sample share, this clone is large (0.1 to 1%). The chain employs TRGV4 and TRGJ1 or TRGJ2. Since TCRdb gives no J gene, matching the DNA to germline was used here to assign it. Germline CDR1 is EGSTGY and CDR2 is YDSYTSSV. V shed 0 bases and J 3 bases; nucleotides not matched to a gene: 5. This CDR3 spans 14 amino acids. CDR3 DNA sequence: TGTGCCACCTGGGATGGGCTCGCTTATTATAAGAAACTCTTT. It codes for CATWDGLAYYKKLF.

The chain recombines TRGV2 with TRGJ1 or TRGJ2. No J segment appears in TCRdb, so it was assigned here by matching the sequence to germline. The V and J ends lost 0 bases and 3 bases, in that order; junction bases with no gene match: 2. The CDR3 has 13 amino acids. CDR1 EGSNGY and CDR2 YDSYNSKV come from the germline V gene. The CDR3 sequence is CATWDGVYYKKLF. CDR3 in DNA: TGTGCCACCTGGGACGGGGTTTATTATAAGAAACTCTTT.

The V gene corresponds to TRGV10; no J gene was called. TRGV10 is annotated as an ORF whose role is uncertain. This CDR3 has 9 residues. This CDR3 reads CSVGLIKLF. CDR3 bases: TGCTCCGTGGGATTGATAAAACTCTTT.

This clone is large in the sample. Here the CDR3 reads CATWDKRSFGYKKLF. In DNA form, the CDR3 reads TGTGCCACCTGGGATAAACGGTCGTTTGGGTATAAGAAACTCTTT. This sequence joins TRGV8 and TRGJ1 or TRGJ2. Because TCRdb records no J gene, it was assigned here through a match of the DNA to germline. Germline CDR1 VENAVY, CDR2 YDSYNSRV. With 2 bases clipped from V and 7 bases from J, the junction kept 14 bases outside the gene matches. The CDR3 length is 15 residues.

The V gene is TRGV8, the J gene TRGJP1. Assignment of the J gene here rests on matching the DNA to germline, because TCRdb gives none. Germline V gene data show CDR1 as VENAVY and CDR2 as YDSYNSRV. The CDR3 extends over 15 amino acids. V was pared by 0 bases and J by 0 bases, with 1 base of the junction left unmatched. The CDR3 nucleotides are TGTGCCACCTGGGATAGGAATACCACTGGTTGGTTCAAGATATTT. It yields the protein CATWDRNTTGWFKIF.

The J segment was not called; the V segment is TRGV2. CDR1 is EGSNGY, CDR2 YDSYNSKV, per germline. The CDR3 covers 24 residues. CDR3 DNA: TGTGCCACCTGGTTAGATTGGATCAAGACGTGTGCAAAAGGGACTAGGCTCATAGTAACTTCAAAAACGTTT. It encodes CATWLDWIKTCAKGTRLIVTSKTF.

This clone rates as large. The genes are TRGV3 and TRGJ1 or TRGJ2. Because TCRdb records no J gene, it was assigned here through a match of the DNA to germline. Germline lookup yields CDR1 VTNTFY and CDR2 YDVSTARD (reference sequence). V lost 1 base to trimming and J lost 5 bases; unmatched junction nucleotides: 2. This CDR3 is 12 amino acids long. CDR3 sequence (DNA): TGTGCCACCTGGGACAGTCATTATAAGAAACTCTTT. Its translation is CATWDSHYKKLF.

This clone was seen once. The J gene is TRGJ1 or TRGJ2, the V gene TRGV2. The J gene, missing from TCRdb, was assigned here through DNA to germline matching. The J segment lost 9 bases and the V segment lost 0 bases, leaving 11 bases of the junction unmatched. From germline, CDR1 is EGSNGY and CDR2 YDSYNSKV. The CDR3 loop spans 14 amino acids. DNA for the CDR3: TGTGCCACCTGGGACGGGCCGGCATTATTTAAGAAACTCTTT. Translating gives CATWDGPALFKKLF.

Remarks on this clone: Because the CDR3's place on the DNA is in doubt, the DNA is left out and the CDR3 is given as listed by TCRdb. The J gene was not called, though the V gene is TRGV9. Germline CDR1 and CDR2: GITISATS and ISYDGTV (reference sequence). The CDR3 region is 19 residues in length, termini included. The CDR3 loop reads CALWQFSIIRNSLAVEQHF.

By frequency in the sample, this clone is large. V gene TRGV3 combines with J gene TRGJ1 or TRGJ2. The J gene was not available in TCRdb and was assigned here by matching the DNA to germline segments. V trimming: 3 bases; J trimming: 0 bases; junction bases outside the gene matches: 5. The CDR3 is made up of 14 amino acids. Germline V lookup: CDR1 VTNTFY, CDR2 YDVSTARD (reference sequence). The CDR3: CATWDPLNYYKKLF. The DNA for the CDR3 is TGTGCCACCTGGGACCCGTTGAATTATTATAAGAAACTCTTT.

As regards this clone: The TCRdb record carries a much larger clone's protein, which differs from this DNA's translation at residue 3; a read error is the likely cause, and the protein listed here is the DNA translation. The CDR3 bases are TGTGCCGCCTGGGACCCGTTGAATTATTATAAGAAACTCTTT. It specifies CAAWDPLNYYKKLF. This chain uses TRGV3 with TRGJ1 or TRGJ2. Here the J gene was assigned by germline matching of the DNA, as TCRdb has none. Germline V gene data show CDR1 as VTNTFY and CDR2 as YDVSTARD (reference sequence). The CDR3 consists of 14 residues.

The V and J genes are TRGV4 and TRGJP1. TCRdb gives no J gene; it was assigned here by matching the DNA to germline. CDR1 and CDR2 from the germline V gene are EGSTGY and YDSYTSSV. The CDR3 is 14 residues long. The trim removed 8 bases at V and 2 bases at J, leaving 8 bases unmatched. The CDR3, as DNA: TGTGCCACCTTCCATATGACCACTGGTTGGTTCAAGATATTT. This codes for CATFHMTTGWFKIF.

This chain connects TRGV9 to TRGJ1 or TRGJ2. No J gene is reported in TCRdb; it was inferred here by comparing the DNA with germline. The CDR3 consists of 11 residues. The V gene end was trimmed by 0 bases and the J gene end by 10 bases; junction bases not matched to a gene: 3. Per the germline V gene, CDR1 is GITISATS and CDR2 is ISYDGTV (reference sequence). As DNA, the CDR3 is TGTGCCTTGTGGGAGGTGAGAAAGAAACTCTTT. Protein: CALWEVRKKLF.

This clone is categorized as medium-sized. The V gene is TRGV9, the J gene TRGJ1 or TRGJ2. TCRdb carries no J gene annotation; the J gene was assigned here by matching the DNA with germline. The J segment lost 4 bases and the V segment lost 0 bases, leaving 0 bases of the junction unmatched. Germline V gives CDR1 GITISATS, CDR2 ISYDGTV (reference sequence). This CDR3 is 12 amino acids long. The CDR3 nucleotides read TGTGCCTTGTGGGAGGTGTATTATAAGAAACTCTTT. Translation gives CALWEVYYKKLF.

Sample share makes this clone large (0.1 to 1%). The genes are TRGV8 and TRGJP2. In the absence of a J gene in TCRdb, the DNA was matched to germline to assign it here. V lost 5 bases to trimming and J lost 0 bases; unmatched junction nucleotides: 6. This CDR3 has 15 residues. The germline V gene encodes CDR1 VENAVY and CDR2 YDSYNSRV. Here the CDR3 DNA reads TGTGCCACCTGGGTTTCTTATAGTAGTGATTGGATCAAGACGTTT. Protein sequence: CATWVSYSSDWIKTF.